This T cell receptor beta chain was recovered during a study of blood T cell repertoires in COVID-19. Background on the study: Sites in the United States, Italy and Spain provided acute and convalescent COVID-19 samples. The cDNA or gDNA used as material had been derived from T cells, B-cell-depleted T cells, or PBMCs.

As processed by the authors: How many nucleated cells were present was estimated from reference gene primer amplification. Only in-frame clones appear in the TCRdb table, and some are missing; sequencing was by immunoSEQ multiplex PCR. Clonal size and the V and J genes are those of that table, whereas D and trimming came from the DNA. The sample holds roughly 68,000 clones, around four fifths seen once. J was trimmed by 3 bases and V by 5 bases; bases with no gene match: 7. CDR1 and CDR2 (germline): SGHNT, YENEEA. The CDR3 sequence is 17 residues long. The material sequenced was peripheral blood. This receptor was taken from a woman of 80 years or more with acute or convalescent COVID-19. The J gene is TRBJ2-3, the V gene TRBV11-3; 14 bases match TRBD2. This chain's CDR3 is CASSPGTSGRQTDTQYF. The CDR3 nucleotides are TGTGCCAGCAGCCCCGGGACTAGCGGGAGACAAACAGATACGCAGTATTTT.